A selection of T cell receptor beta chains follows, all from one sample in a study of shared clonotypes between healthy human individuals. The method was immunoSEQ multiplex PCR; TCRdb's version includes in-frame clones alone and lacks a portion of them. The sample lists 2,100,000 or so clones, nearly 97% occurring once. Sequenced material: naive CD4+ T cells sorted from blood. The receptors come from a man aged 18 to 30 in good health. The CDR3 runs from the conserved cysteine through the conserved F or W. A D gene is named only where the DNA matches it firmly. The size field is filled for only some rows; it gives once, few, many or a size class.

>TRBJ2-6|TRBV7-9|13|NA|TRBD1
TGTGCCGACGACAGGGCGGGGGCCAACGTCCTGACTTTC
CADDRAGANVLTF
>TRBJ1-2|TRBV5-1|16|NA|TRBD1
TGCGCCAGCAGCACACAAGGTGGACAGGGGGCTGGAGGCTACACCTTC
CASSTQGGQGAGGYTF
>TRBJ2-7|TRBV5-1|16|NA|NA
TGCGCCAGCAGCTTGGAAGCCTGGCAGGACCACTACGAGCAGTACTTC
CASSLEAWQDHYEQYF
>TRBJ1-1|TRBV20-1|11|once|NA
TGCAGTGTAACGAGGAACACTGAAGCTTTCTTT
CSVTRNTEAFF
>TRBJ1-2|TRBV2|12|NA|NA
TGTGCCAGCAATAAGGAGGTCTATGGCTACACCTTC
CASNKEVYGYTF
>TRBJ2-3|TRBV14|16|NA|NA
TGTGCCAGCAGCCAAGACTCAGGACTAAGCACAGATACGCAGTATTTT
CASSQDSGLSTDTQYF
>TRBJ2-1|TRBV9|19|NA|TRBD2
TGTGCCAGCAGCCCTGGACTAGCGGTTACAGCCCACTCCTACAATGAGCAGTTCTTC
CASSPGLAVTAHSYNEQFF
>TRBJ1-3|TRBV29-1|14|NA|NA
TGCAGCGCCAGAAAGGGGGTCTCTGGAAACACCATATATTTT
CSARKGVSGNTIYF
>TRBJ2-3|TRBV11-2|15|NA|TRBD2
TGTGCCAGCAGCCCCCGGGGGGGTAGCACAGATACGCAGTATTTT
CASSPRGGSTDTQYF
>TRBJ1-4|TRBV27|18|NA|TRBD1
TGTGCCAGCAGTCCCGGGACAGGGGTATCTGCAACTAATGAAAAACTGTTTTTT
CASSPGTGVSATNEKLFF
>TRBJ1-1|TRBV18|14|NA|NA
TGTGCCAGCTCACCTCGGACAGCGAACACTGAAGCTTTCTTT
CASSPRTANTEAFF
>TRBJ2-7|TRBV2|14|NA|TRBD1
TGTGCCAGCAGCCCCCGGGACAGGGGGTACGAGCAGTACTTC
CASSPRDRGYEQYF
>TRBJ2-6|TRBV11-2|14|NA|NA
TGTGCCAGCAGTCTGGGCCATGGGGCCAACGTCCTGACTTTC
CASSLGHGANVLTF
>TRBJ2-5|TRBV10-3|12|NA|NA
TGTGCCATCAGTGAGTCTGATGAGACCCAGTACTTC
CAISESDETQYF